One sample yielded the 8 T cell receptor beta chains listed below, sequenced in a study of identical twins. TCRdb called the 5' RACE reads again in MiXCR, with one record for every CDR3 protein. The sample has 250,000 or so distinct CDR3 sequences, approximately 8.3% seen once. These data are also associated with another study on yellow fever vaccine responses in identical twins.

What was sequenced was CD8+ T cells sorted from blood. The origin of the receptors is a woman between 18 and 30 years old in good health.

This clonotype appeared many times. The chain employs TRBV9 and TRBJ1-2; D is undetermined. The V gene's germline CDR1 is SGDLS and CDR2 YYNGEE. Trimming left V 0 bases short and J 2 bases short, with 8 bases between. The CDR3 runs to 14 residues. The CDR3 reads CASSVATWNYGYTF. CDR3 sequence (DNA): TGTGCCAGCAGCGTAGCTACCTGGAACTATGGCTACACCTTC.

The rearrangement links TRBV20-1 to TRBJ2-7, with a possible D match to TRBD1 (6 bases). Germline V gene data show CDR1 as DFQATT and CDR2 as SNEGSKA (reference sequence). The CDR3 has 12 amino acids. Between the trimmed V and J ends, which lost 6 bases and 1 base, there was a span of 10 bases. CDR3 DNA: TGCAGTGCAAACACAGGGTCCTACGAGCAGTACTTC. It encodes CSANTGSYEQYF.

This clonotype has more than one count but fewer than ten. The genes are TRBV28 and TRBJ2-2; 10 bases fit TRBD1. V gave up 4 bases and J gave up 4 bases; unmatched junction bases: 3. This CDR3 has 15 residues. CDR1 is MDHEN, CDR2 SYDVKM, per germline. Here the CDR3 DNA reads TGTGCCAGCAGTTCCGGACAGGGGGTCACCGGGGAGCTGTTTTTT. Translating gives CASSSGQGVTGELFF. Variable domain in full (rest from reference TRBV28 and TRBJ2-2): DVKVTQSSRYLVKRTGEKVFLECVQDMDHENMFWYRQDPGLGLRLIYFSYDVKMKEKGDIPEGYSVSREKKERFSLILESASTNQTSMYLCASSSGQGVTGELFFGEGSRLTVL.

Ten or more counts support this clonotype. The chain has TRBV28 and TRBJ2-5, with 8 nucleotides matching TRBD1. V trimming: 3 bases; J trimming: 4 bases; junction bases outside the gene matches: 7. Germline V gene data show CDR1 as MDHEN and CDR2 as SYDVKM. CDR3 size: 15 residues. CDR3 amino acids: CASSFGRGRRETQYF. The CDR3 DNA reads as TGTGCCAGCAGTTTTGGCAGGGGGCGCCGAGAGACCCAGTACTTC.

The chain combines TRBV11-1 with TRBJ1-1; 7 bases are shared with TRBD1. Germline V lookup: CDR1 SGHAT, CDR2 FQDESV (reference sequence). The CDR3 totals 18 residues. The V gene end was trimmed by 10 bases and the J gene end by 3 bases; junction bases not matched to a gene: 23. CDR3 nucleotides: TGTGCCACCGAGAGCTGGGCGGGACAGCGGAGCGGGGACACTGAAGCTTTCTTT. Translated: CATESWAGQRSGDTEAFF.

J is TRBJ2-3 and V is TRBV21-1; the listed D gene, TRBD2, was not tested against the DNA. TRBV21-1 has pseudogene status. The CDR3 has 12 amino acids. In DNA, the CDR3 is TGTGCCAGCAGTTCCGAGGGAGATACGCAGTATTTT. Translation gives CASSSEGDTQYF.

This clonotype has at least ten counts. The chain links TRBV9 to TRBJ2-1, with 7 positions matching TRBD1. Germline CDR1 is SGDLS and CDR2 is YYNGEE. The CDR3 loop spans 15 amino acids. V trimming: 3 bases; J trimming: 2 bases; junction bases outside the gene matches: 5. CDR3 DNA: TGTGCCAGCAGCGGAACAGGGGCCCCCTACAATGAGCAGTTCTTC. As protein: CASSGTGAPYNEQFF.

V gene TRBV12-3 or TRBV12-4 combines with J gene TRBJ1-1; D remains unclear. The CDR3 totals 13 residues. Trimming cost V 7 bases and J 7 bases, with 16 bases left between them. CDR3 protein: CASITPSGFEAFF. CDR3 DNA sequence: TGTGCCAGCATTACTCCCTCGGGGTTTGAAGCTTTCTTT.